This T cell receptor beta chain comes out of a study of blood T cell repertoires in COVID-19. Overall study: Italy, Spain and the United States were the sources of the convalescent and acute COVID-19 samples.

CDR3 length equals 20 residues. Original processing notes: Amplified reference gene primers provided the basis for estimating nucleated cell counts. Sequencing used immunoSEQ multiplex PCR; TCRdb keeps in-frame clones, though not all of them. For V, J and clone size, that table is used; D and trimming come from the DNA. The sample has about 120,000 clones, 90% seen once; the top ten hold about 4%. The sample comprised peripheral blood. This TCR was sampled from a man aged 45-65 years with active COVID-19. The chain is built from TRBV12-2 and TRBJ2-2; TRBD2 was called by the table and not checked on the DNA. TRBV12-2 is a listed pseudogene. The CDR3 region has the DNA TGTGCAAGTCGCTTAGCCCGGGGACTAGCGGGCCGTACGAACACCGGGGAGCTGTTTTTT. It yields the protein CASRLARGLAGRTNTGELFF.